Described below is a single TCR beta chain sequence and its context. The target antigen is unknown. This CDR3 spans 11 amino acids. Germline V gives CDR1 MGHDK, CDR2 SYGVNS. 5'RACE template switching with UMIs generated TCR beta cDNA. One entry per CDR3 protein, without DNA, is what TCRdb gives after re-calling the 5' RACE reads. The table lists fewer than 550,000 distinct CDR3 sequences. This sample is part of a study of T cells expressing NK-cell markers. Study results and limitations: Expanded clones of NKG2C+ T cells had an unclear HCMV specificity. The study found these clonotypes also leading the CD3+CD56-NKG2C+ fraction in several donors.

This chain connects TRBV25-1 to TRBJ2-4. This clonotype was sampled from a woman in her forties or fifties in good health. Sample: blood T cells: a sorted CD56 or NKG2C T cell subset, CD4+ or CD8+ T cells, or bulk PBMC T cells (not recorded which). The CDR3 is CASSDGYIQYF. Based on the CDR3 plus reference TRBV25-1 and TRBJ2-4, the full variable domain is EADIYQTPRYLVIGTGKKITLECSQTMGHDKMYWYQQDPGMELHLIHYSYGVNSTEKGDLSSESTVSRIRTEHFPLTLESARPSHTSQYLCASSDGYIQYFGAGTRLSVL.